Listed below are T cell receptor beta chains from one sample, sequenced in a study of response to subunit inactivated influenza vaccine. TCRdb fed the RT-PCR reads into MiXCR, producing one record per CDR3 protein. The data hold around 200,000 distinct CDR3 sequences, with roughly 12% observed a single time. Another study also made use of these data, one on T cells expressing NK-cell markers.

The starting material was CD8+ T cells sorted from PBMCs, obtained 11 to 12 days after vaccination. The receptors were gathered from a man aged 50 to 60 who received an inactivated influenza vaccine. Both conserved end residues are trimmed from each CDR3.

J gene: TRBJ2-1
V gene: TRBV5-1
CDR3 protein: ASSGTSGRQF

J gene: TRBJ2-3
V gene: TRBV5-6
CDR3 protein: ASSRVPDTQY

J gene: TRBJ2-7
V gene: TRBV9
CDR3 protein: ASSPTSGSWYEQY

J gene: TRBJ2-3
V gene: TRBV12-3/TRBV12-4
CDR3 protein: ASSSTGMGQGDTQY

J gene: TRBJ2-1
V gene: TRBV3-1
CDR3 protein: ASGSWAAEQF

J gene: TRBJ2-3
V gene: TRBV6-1
CDR3 protein: ASCSQGQGTDTQY

J gene: TRBJ2-7
V gene: TRBV10-1
CDR3 protein: ASSESRGEQY

J gene: TRBJ2-3
V gene: TRBV5-4
CDR3 protein: ASSSVGALADTQY

J gene: TRBJ2-5
V gene: TRBV30
CDR3 protein: AWSVFGQGGETQY

J gene: TRBJ2-2
V gene: TRBV12-3/TRBV12-4
CDR3 protein: ASRGRTGELF

J gene: TRBJ2-3
V gene: TRBV5-4
CDR3 protein: ASSDQGLAPSTDTQY

J gene: TRBJ2-3
V gene: TRBV24-1
CDR3 protein: ATSDSGGGPDTQY

J gene: TRBJ2-7
V gene: TRBV7-9
CDR3 protein: ASSRRTEDWAYEQY

J gene: TRBJ2-5
V gene: TRBV14
CDR3 protein: ASSQPGMETQY

J gene: TRBJ1-5
V gene: TRBV4-3
CDR3 protein: ASSQDLDRGFSNQPQH

J gene: TRBJ1-1
V gene: TRBV2
CDR3 protein: ASSDYGVGEAF

J gene: TRBJ1-1
V gene: TRBV6-1
CDR3 protein: ASSPTLEGLGTEAF

J gene: TRBJ2-5
V gene: TRBV4-3
CDR3 protein: ASSQGQANQETQY

J gene: TRBJ2-2
V gene: TRBV10-3
CDR3 protein: AIRTGVTGELF

J gene: TRBJ2-4
V gene: TRBV12-3/TRBV12-4
CDR3 protein: ASSLAESKNIQY

J gene: TRBJ2-7
V gene: TRBV10-3
CDR3 protein: AISETGTAYEQY

J gene: TRBJ2-1
V gene: TRBV29-1
CDR3 protein: SVAPHNEQF

J gene: TRBJ2-5
V gene: TRBV29-1
CDR3 protein: SVTLAGETQY

J gene: TRBJ1-4
V gene: TRBV7-9
CDR3 protein: ASSLTGYREKLF

J gene: TRBJ2-7
V gene: TRBV5-5
CDR3 protein: ASSLSPGSYEQY

J gene: TRBJ2-1
V gene: TRBV4-3
CDR3 protein: ASSQIKGDYNEQF

J gene: TRBJ2-3
V gene: TRBV11-2
CDR3 protein: ASSTGHLRTDTQY

J gene: TRBJ2-7
V gene: TRBV21-1
CDR3 protein: ASSKERFEQY

J gene: TRBJ2-7
V gene: TRBV7-9
CDR3 protein: ASSSTRTHEQY

J gene: TRBJ2-2
V gene: TRBV4-1
CDR3 protein: ASSQAGAPIFGELF

J gene: TRBJ2-7
V gene: TRBV10-3
CDR3 protein: AISELVSGQQY

J gene: TRBJ2-6
V gene: TRBV4-3
CDR3 protein: ASSQESFGANVLT

J gene: TRBJ2-7
V gene: TRBV20-1
CDR3 protein: SAHRLAGSYEQY

J gene: TRBJ2-3
V gene: TRBV28
CDR3 protein: ASSSGTGYTDTQY

J gene: TRBJ1-1
V gene: TRBV10-3
CDR3 protein: AISEENRGTEAF

J gene: TRBJ1-1
V gene: TRBV15
CDR3 protein: ATSRATGPGFAEAF

J gene: TRBJ1-1
V gene: TRBV6-5
CDR3 protein: ASSYGSGTGVGWNTEAF

J gene: TRBJ1-1
V gene: TRBV6-1
CDR3 protein: ASSRDSLNTEAF

J gene: TRBJ2-5
V gene: TRBV5-6
CDR3 protein: ASSLVGQLQETQY

J gene: TRBJ2-1
V gene: TRBV20-1
CDR3 protein: SATRLSSSYNEQF

J gene: TRBJ2-5
V gene: TRBV12-3/TRBV12-4
CDR3 protein: ASSFLAGGPETQY

J gene: TRBJ2-1
V gene: TRBV28
CDR3 protein: ASSARFRGGRERYNEQF

J gene: TRBJ2-7
V gene: TRBV11-2
CDR3 protein: ASSLESGRIAGAFEQY

J gene: TRBJ2-1
V gene: TRBV3-1
CDR3 protein: ASSHETGMSYNEQF

J gene: TRBJ1-6
V gene: TRBV19
CDR3 protein: ASSWSEAPLH

J gene: TRBJ1-4
V gene: TRBV10-3
CDR3 protein: AIRVAEKLF

J gene: TRBJ2-7
V gene: TRBV4-2
CDR3 protein: ASSPDAFYEQY

J gene: TRBJ1-1
V gene: TRBV6-2/TRBV6-3
CDR3 protein: ASSIRPLGTEAF

J gene: TRBJ2-5
V gene: TRBV29-1
CDR3 protein: SVEVGRSGTQETQY

J gene: TRBJ1-1
V gene: TRBV20-1
CDR3 protein: SARDVGGTEAF

J gene: TRBJ2-3
V gene: TRBV7-9
CDR3 protein: ASSFGTSDRDTQY

J gene: TRBJ2-7
V gene: TRBV11-2
CDR3 protein: ASSERDRTYEQY

J gene: TRBJ1-1
V gene: TRBV7-9
CDR3 protein: ASNPMNTEAF

J gene: TRBJ2-7
V gene: TRBV6-6
CDR3 protein: ASSYSAYEQY

J gene: TRBJ1-1
V gene: TRBV2
CDR3 protein: ASPGAGGNEAF

J gene: TRBJ2-3
V gene: TRBV7-2
CDR3 protein: ASSLGITSTDTQY

J gene: TRBJ2-3
V gene: TRBV6-2/TRBV6-3
CDR3 protein: ASSALDYTDTQY